This is a list of T cell receptor beta chains from one sample in a study of blood T cell repertoires in COVID-19. Sequencing was performed with immunoSEQ multiplex PCR; in TCRdb, only in-frame clones are kept and a portion is missing. The sample lists a few hundred thousand clones, 88% seen once, with under 0.95% in the top ten. Sequenced input: peripheral blood. These receptors all stem from a woman aged 25 to 39 with acute or convalescent COVID-19. Both conserved end residues are part of each CDR3. Each record gives: CDR3 length, V gene, D gene, J gene, clone size, CDR3 DNA, CDR3 protein. A D gene is named only where the DNA matches it firmly. Where a row states a size, it is once, few, many or the class of an expanded clone; other rows omit it.

19,TRBV30,TRBD2,TRBJ2-7,once,TGTGCCTGGAGTGTATATTTATCGGGGGGACTAGCGGGATCAGGAGAGCAGTACTTC,CAWSVYLSGGLAGSGEQYF
14,TRBV6-5,TRBD1,TRBJ1-5,-,TGTGCCAGCAGACCCGGGACAGGGTGGGTGCCCCAGCATTTT,CASRPGTGWVPQHF
16,TRBV13,TRBD2,TRBJ2-2,-,TGTGCCAGCAGCTTAGGCCTAGCGGGAGACACCGGGGAGCTGTTTTTT,CASSLGLAGDTGELFF
18,TRBV27,TRBD2,TRBJ2-2,-,TGTGCCAGCCGTAAAAGCTGGAGCGGGAGAAGGAACACCGGGGAGCTGTTTTTT,CASRKSWSGRRNTGELFF
15,TRBV5-4,TRBD1,TRBJ2-7,-,TGTGCCAGCAGCTTGGTCGGGACAGGGTCCTACGAGCAGTACTTC,CASSLVGTGSYEQYF
17,TRBV7-2,TRBD2,TRBJ2-4,-,TGTGCCAGCAGCTCCAGACTAGCGGGAGTCGTTCGGAACATTCAGTACTTC,CASSSRLAGVVRNIQYF
15,TRBV24-1,TRBD1,TRBJ2-4,-,TGTGCCACCAGTGGAGGACAGGGGTCGAAAAACATTCAGTACTTC,CATSGGQGSKNIQYF
13,TRBV29-1,-,TRBJ1-1,-,TGCGGAGGTCGGCAGGGGAGCAACACTGAAGCTTTCTTT,CGGRQGSNTEAFF
15,TRBV4-1,-,TRBJ2-3,-,TGCGCCAGCAGCCAAGGATATTTTCTGTGGGGAGCGCAGTATTTT,CASSQGYFLWGAQYF
14,TRBV6-2/TRBV6-3,TRBD2,TRBJ2-7,-,TGTGCCAGCAGTTCGCTAGCGGGACGCTACGAGCAGTACTTC,CASSSLAGRYEQYF
15,TRBV5-4,-,TRBJ2-7,-,TGTGCCAGCAGCTTGTACGGGAGAGACTCTTACGAGCAGTACTTC,CASSLYGRDSYEQYF
15,TRBV28,-,TRBJ1-1,-,TGTGCCAGCAGTTTGGCCCCAGGGATTGGCACTGAAGCTTTCTTT,CASSLAPGIGTEAFF
15,TRBV19,TRBD1,TRBJ2-3,once,TGTGCCAGTAGCACCGGGGGGACAGGGGGAGATACGCAGTATTTT,CASSTGGTGGDTQYF
13,TRBV7-9,-,TRBJ2-3,-,TGTGCCAGCAGCCCCGGGGGTACAGATACGCAGTATTTT,CASSPGGTDTQYF
13,TRBV15,-,TRBJ1-1,-,TGTGCCACCAGCAGGGACAGGAACACTGAAGCTTTCTTT,CATSRDRNTEAFF
14,TRBV3-1/TRBV3-2,-,TRBJ1-6,-,TGTGCCAGCAGCCAAAGATCGGGAAAAACCCTACTCCACTTT,CASSQRSGKTLLHF
14,TRBV30,-,TRBJ1-5,-,TGTGCCTGGAGCCTTAAAGGGCAGTCGGGGGCCCAGCATTTT,CAWSLKGQSGAQHF
13,TRBV5-1,TRBD1,TRBJ1-1,-,TGCGCCAGCAGCTTGACAGGGGGCACTGAAGCTTTCTTT,CASSLTGGTEAFF
16,TRBV10-2,TRBD2,TRBJ2-7,-,TGCGCCAGCACTCCATCTAGCGGGTTAAGGAGTGGCGAGCAGTACTTC,CASTPSSGLRSGEQYF
16,TRBV7-2,TRBD1,TRBJ1-1,-,TGTGCCAGCACCCCCCAGCGACAGGGGAGGAACACTGAAGCTTTCTTT,CASTPQRQGRNTEAFF
15,TRBV7-9,TRBD2,TRBJ2-7,few,TGTGCCAGCAGCTTAGCTCAAGCGGGAGCCTACGAGCAGTACTTC,CASSLAQAGAYEQYF
16,TRBV24-1,TRBD2,TRBJ2-3,-,TGTGCCACCAGTGCCCCTTGGGCTAGCGGGACCGATACGCAGTATTTT,CATSAPWASGTDTQYF
12,TRBV11-3,-,TRBJ1-1,-,TGTGCCAGCAGCTTGGCGGCCACTGAAGCTTTCTTT,CASSLAATEAFF
13,TRBV29-1,-,TRBJ2-1,-,TGCAGCGTTGGCTCCCTATCCTACAATGAGCAGTTCTTC,CSVGSLSYNEQFF
16,TRBV9,-,TRBJ2-2,-,TGTGCCAGCAGCGCATTGATTAGCACCGAGGCCGGGGAGCTGTTTTTT,CASSALISTEAGELFF
15,TRBV15,-,TRBJ1-5,-,TGTGCCACCAGCACAGGGCAGGAAGGCAATCAGCCCCAGCATTTT,CATSTGQEGNQPQHF
18,TRBV30,TRBD2,TRBJ2-1,-,TGTGCCTGGAGTGCCCCACCCAGGCGGGAGGGCGTCGACAATGAGCAGTTCTTC,CAWSAPPRREGVDNEQFF
13,TRBV19,-,TRBJ1-5,-,TGTGCCAGTAGTCGGGGGAGTTGGGAGCCCCAGCATTTT,CASSRGSWEPQHF
14,TRBV6-2/TRBV6-3,TRBD1,TRBJ1-2,-,TGTGCCAGCAGTCCCACCGACAGGGAGGATGGCTACACCTTC,CASSPTDREDGYTF
15,TRBV5-5,TRBD2,TRBJ2-3,once,TGTGCCAGCAGCCTCCCGGGAGGCGCTTCAGATACGCAGTATTTT,CASSLPGGASDTQYF
14,TRBV19,-,TRBJ2-7,-,TGTGCCAGTAGTATCACTCACCGAGACTACGAGCAGTACTTC,CASSITHRDYEQYF
15,TRBV20-1,TRBD1,TRBJ2-5,-,TGCAGTGCTAGTGCCCTGACAGGGACCCAAGAGACCCAGTACTTC,CSASALTGTQETQYF
15,TRBV5-1,TRBD1,TRBJ1-2,-,TGCGCCAGCAGCCGCCAGACAGGGGCCGATGGGGGCTACACCTTC,CASSRQTGADGGYTF
15,TRBV9,TRBD2,TRBJ2-7,-,TGTGCCAGCAGCGTAGTAGCGGGCCCAACCTACGAGCAGTACTTC,CASSVVAGPTYEQYF
15,TRBV11-2,-,TRBJ1-6,-,TGTGCCAGCAGTCTATCCCCCCGGGGAAATTCACCCCTCCACTTT,CASSLSPRGNSPLHF
13,TRBV27,-,TRBJ1-1,-,TGTGCCAGCAGTTTAATCAGGAACACTGAAGCTTTCTTT,CASSLIRNTEAFF
16,TRBV10-3,TRBD1,TRBJ1-3,-,TGTGCCATCAGTGAGTCGGGACAGAGCTCTGGAAACACCATATATTTT,CAISESGQSSGNTIYF
13,TRBV21-1,-,TRBJ2-7,-,TGTACCCCTCTTAGCGGGACCTCCTACGAGCAGTACTTC,CTPLSGTSYEQYF
15,TRBV4-3,-,TRBJ2-1,-,TGCGCCAGCAGCCAAGAGGGTTTCGGGGGCAATGAGCAGTTCTTC,CASSQEGFGGNEQFF
13,TRBV5-1,TRBD2,TRBJ2-2,-,TGCGCCAGCAGCGGAACTAGCGCCGGGGAGCTGTTTTTT,CASSGTSAGELFF
15,TRBV9,TRBD1,TRBJ2-3,-,TGTGCCAGCAGCTCCCGACAGGGTAGCACAGATACGCAGTATTTT,CASSSRQGSTDTQYF
16,TRBV4-3,-,TRBJ2-2,-,TGCGCCAGCAGCCCACAACCGGGAACCAACACCGGGGAGCTGTTTTTT,CASSPQPGTNTGELFF
14,TRBV7-9,-,TRBJ1-1,-,TGTGCCAGCAGCGAAAAGGACACGTACACTGAAGCTTTCTTT,CASSEKDTYTEAFF
13,TRBV29-1,-,TRBJ2-3,-,TGCAGCGGCAAGATACAAAGCACAGATACGCAGTATTTT,CSGKIQSTDTQYF
15,TRBV10-3,TRBD1,TRBJ2-1,-,TGTGCCATCAGTGCCACAGGGGGTATGTACAATGAGCAGTTCTTC,CAISATGGMYNEQFF
21,TRBV6-1,TRBD2,TRBJ2-7,-,TGTGCCAGCAGTGAAGCGCTGGGCTTTTCCGGGACTAGCGGGAGGGACTACGAGCAGTACTTC,CASSEALGFSGTSGRDYEQYF
14,TRBV5-1,TRBD1,TRBJ1-2,-,TGCGCCAGCAGTTCCGGGACAGGGAGCTATGGCTACACCTTC,CASSSGTGSYGYTF